These T cell receptor beta chains were read from a single sample in a study of blood T cells in healthy people across ages. TCRdb ran MiXCR on the 5' RACE reads and lists one entry per CDR3 protein. The sample lists some 800,000 distinct CDR3 sequences, around a quarter seen once, with around 3.6% in the top ten. The sample also formed part of further work on T cells of mothers and their children.

Sequencing was carried out using blood. These receptor sequences come from a boy aged 10-17 years in good health. CDR3s include the opening cysteine and the closing phenylalanine or tryptophan. D genes are given only for firm matches. A clone size is listed for some rows: how often the clone was seen (once, few, many), or a class if it is expanded.

clone size	J gene	V gene	D gene	CDR3 protein	CDR3 DNA
NA	TRBJ2-7	TRBV20-1	NA	CSARASKGSLYEQYF	TGCAGTGCTAGAGCCTCCAAGGGCTCCCTTTACGAGCAGTACTTC
few	TRBJ2-5	TRBV3-1	NA	CASSQTGRQETQYF	TGTGCCAGCAGCCAAACAGGAAGGCAAGAGACCCAGTACTTC
NA	TRBJ2-5	TRBV27	NA	CASSYEAFPSSQETQYF	TGTGCCAGCAGTTACGAGGCCTTCCCTTCCTCCCAGGAGACCCAGTACTTC
once	TRBJ2-7	TRBV5-1	NA	CASSPRAASLYEQYF	TGCGCCAGCAGCCCGAGGGCGGCCAGTCTCTACGAGCAGTACTTC
NA	TRBJ2-2	TRBV9	NA	CASSVDLLGRGAHTGELFF	TGTGCCAGCAGCGTAGATCTTCTAGGCCGGGGGGCTCACACCGGGGAGCTGTTTTTT
many	TRBJ2-5	TRBV2	NA	CASSRENFETQYF	TGTGCCAGTAGCCGGGAAAACTTTGAGACCCAGTACTTC
few	TRBJ1-5	TRBV30	NA	CAWSFEAPGYQPQHF	TGTGCCTGGAGTTTTGAGGCTCCAGGCTATCAGCCCCAGCATTTT
few	TRBJ2-1	TRBV19	NA	CASSILSPGNEQFF	TGTGCCAGTAGTATCCTGTCCCCAGGGAATGAGCAGTTCTTC
few	TRBJ1-1	TRBV7-8	NA	CASSPGRGDTEAFF	TGTGCCAGCAGCCCGGGGCGCGGAGACACTGAAGCTTTCTTT
few	TRBJ2-5	TRBV5-1	TRBD1	CASSLEGQGRQETQYF	TGCGCCAGCAGCTTGGAGGGACAGGGAAGGCAAGAGACCCAGTACTTC
few	TRBJ2-3	TRBV7-2	NA	CASSRYTDTQYF	TGTGCCAGCAGCCGATACACAGATACGCAGTATTTT
NA	TRBJ2-2	TRBV20-1	TRBD2	CSASPGLVNTGELFF	TGCAGTGCTAGTCCCGGACTAGTGAACACCGGGGAGCTGTTTTTT
few	TRBJ2-7	TRBV20-1	TRBD1	CSASEGAPYEQYF	TGCAGTGCTAGTGAGGGGGCCCCCTACGAGCAGTACTTC
few	TRBJ2-1	TRBV6-1	TRBD2	CASSEGAGGEQFF	TGTGCCAGCAGTGAAGGGGCGGGGGGTGAGCAGTTCTTC
NA	TRBJ1-1	TRBV27	NA	CASSFDTPRGTEAFF	TGTGCCAGCAGTTTCGACACCCCGAGGGGCACTGAAGCTTTCTTT
NA	TRBJ2-3	TRBV14	NA	CASSPEQGSYTDTQYF	TGTGCCAGCAGCCCGGAACAGGGTTCTTACACAGATACGCAGTATTTT
few	TRBJ2-3	TRBV2	NA	CASFFSSPRTDTQYF	TGTGCCAGCTTTTTCAGCTCCCCCCGCACAGATACGCAGTATTTT
few	TRBJ2-3	TRBV7-3	NA	CASSLTGRGTQYF	TGTGCCAGCAGCTTAACTGGGCGGGGTACGCAGTATTTT
few	TRBJ2-5	TRBV7-2	NA	CASTRDPETQYF	TGTGCCAGCACCCGGGACCCCGAGACCCAGTACTTC
NA	TRBJ1-2	TRBV27	NA	CASSFLRTVSYTF	TGTGCCAGCAGTTTCCTCAGGACAGTTAGTTACACCTTC
few	TRBJ2-7	TRBV9	TRBD2	CASSEGLAGVAQYF	TGTGCCAGCAGCGAGGGACTAGCGGGAGTGGCACAGTACTTC
NA	TRBJ2-5	TRBV29-1	NA	CSVTGNRDQETQYF	TGCAGCGTTACAGGAAACAGAGACCAAGAGACCCAGTACTTC
NA	TRBJ1-5	TRBV27	NA	CAGSLQTDGPWPQHF	TGTGCCGGCAGTCTCCAAACCGACGGGCCATGGCCCCAGCATTTT
NA	TRBJ1-4	TRBV12-3/TRBV12-4	NA	CASSLGSGSFFATNEKLFF	TGTGCCAGCAGTTTAGGGTCAGGGAGTTTCTTTGCAACTAATGAAAAACTGTTTTTT
few	TRBJ2-7	TRBV18	NA	CASSPDVLGEQYF	TGTGCCAGCTCACCAGACGTTCTCGGCGAGCAGTACTTC
NA	TRBJ2-5	TRBV10-3	NA	CAISVRQEKETQYF	TGTGCCATCAGTGTCCGACAGGAGAAGGAGACCCAGTACTTC
few	TRBJ2-2	TRBV2	NA	CASSGREGFANTGELFF	TGTGCCAGCAGTGGGAGAGAAGGGTTCGCGAACACCGGGGAGCTGTTTTTT
NA	TRBJ2-7	TRBV4-3	NA	CASSQDLSEVDEQYF	TGCGCCAGCAGCCAAGATTTGTCCGAAGTAGACGAGCAGTACTTC
NA	TRBJ2-1	TRBV6-4	TRBD2	CASSDSTSGDYNEQFF	TGTGCCAGCAGTGACTCGACTAGCGGAGATTACAATGAGCAGTTCTTC
few	TRBJ1-2	TRBV9	NA	CASSVAGSNYGYTF	TGTGCCAGCAGCGTGGCGGGGTCTAACTATGGCTACACCTTC
few	TRBJ2-3	TRBV29-1	NA	CSVELSTDTQYF	TGCAGCGTTGAATTAAGCACAGATACGCAGTATTTT
NA	TRBJ1-1	TRBV19	TRBD1	CASAATGGTEAFF	TGTGCCAGTGCTGCAACAGGGGGCACTGAAGCTTTCTTT
NA	TRBJ2-2	TRBV20-1	TRBD2	CSAERENTGELFF	TGCAGTGCTGAGCGGGAGAACACCGGGGAGCTGTTTTTT
NA	TRBJ1-2	TRBV15	NA	CATSRDQGSNPYGYTF	TGTGCCACCAGCAGAGATCAGGGCAGCAACCCCTATGGCTACACCTTC
few	TRBJ2-2	TRBV5-8	NA	CASSPYTTRGELFF	TGTGCCAGCAGCCCATACACGACCCGAGGGGAGCTGTTTTTT
NA	TRBJ2-4	TRBV15	TRBD1	CATSRGDRADWLYF	TGTGCCACCAGCAGGGGGGACAGGGCTGATTGGTTGTACTTC
NA	TRBJ2-7	TRBV20-1	TRBD2	CSALGLAGYYEQYF	TGCAGTGCGCTGGGACTAGCGGGTTATTACGAGCAGTACTTC
NA	TRBJ2-5	TRBV7-2	NA	CASSLGRLRDKETQYF	TGTGCCAGCAGCTTAGGTCGCTTGCGGGACAAGGAGACCCAGTACTTC
few	TRBJ2-7	TRBV14	TRBD1	CASSPWNAGTVYEQYF	TGTGCCAGCAGCCCATGGAATGCCGGGACAGTCTACGAGCAGTACTTC
NA	TRBJ2-7	TRBV18	NA	CASSPLGAGNYEQYF	TGTGCCAGCTCACCACTTGGGGCAGGGAACTACGAGCAGTACTTC